This TCR beta chain was documented in a study of T cells in Graves' hyperthyroidism and ophthalmopathy. Whole-study findings and limits: The model anticipated ophthalmopathy a median approximately six months pre-onset. Blood also carried most thyroid clonotypes expanded above 0.001.

Ophthalmopathy cases met thresholds of Clinical Activity Score at least 3, NOSPECS grade at least 4 and duration under 3 months. The diagnostic basis comprised clinical symptoms, serum thyroxine and TRAb, thyroid ultrasound and orbital computed tomography. Using RNA transcripts as the source, TCR beta CDR3 regions were amplified. Using the HTBI primer set, a first-round RT-PCR was run on the TCR CDR3. TCRdb reprocessed the multiplex PCR reads with MiXCR, giving one entry per CDR3 protein. The data show some 490,000 distinct CDR3 sequences, roughly 16% seen once. This clonotype has ten or more counts. Its antigen is currently unknown. V dropped 5 bases and J dropped 6; count of bases not matched to a gene: 6. Germline V gives CDR1 MNHNS, CDR2 SASEGT. This CDR3 comprises 14 residues.

This sequence originates from a woman aged 25 to 39 with Graves' ophthalmopathy. The chain has TRBV6-1 and TRBJ1-2; 10 bases are shared with TRBD1. The sequenced material came from blood. CDR3 sequence reads: CASSWTGGEDGYTF. CDR3 DNA sequence: TGTGCCAGCAGTTGGACAGGGGGTGAAGATGGCTACACCTTC.